This is a list of T cell receptor beta chains from one sample in a study of yellow fever vaccine responses in identical twins. One entry per CDR3 protein results from TCRdb running MiXCR on the RT-PCR reads. The sample records tens of thousands of distinct CDR3 sequences, less than 70% being singletons. This specimen consisted of T cells from blood (PBMCs), unsorted or a sorted subset (not recorded which), obtained before or after yellow fever vaccination (not recorded which). The receptors stem from a young woman who received the yellow fever vaccine. The CDR3 runs from the conserved cysteine through the conserved F or W. A D gene is named only where the DNA matches it firmly. Only some rows state a clone size, as once, few, many or a class for expanded clones.

TRBV4-1	TRBJ2-3	.	.	CASSQGNTGGTDTQYF	TGCGCCAGCAGCCAGGGAAACACTGGTGGCACAGATACGCAGTATTTT
TRBV15	TRBJ2-5	.	.	CATSRDNQETQYF	TGTGCCACCAGCAGAGACAATCAAGAGACCCAGTACTTC
TRBV2	TRBJ2-5	.	.	CASSPRRAVWEETQYF	TGTGCCAGCAGTCCCCGGAGGGCTGTGTGGGAAGAGACCCAGTACTTC
TRBV7-9	TRBJ2-3	few	.	CASSGPTAADTQYF	TGTGCCAGCAGCGGACCGACGGCAGCCGATACGCAGTATTTT
TRBV15	TRBJ2-1	medium-sized	TRBD2	CATSRTSGGPNEQFF	TGTGCCACCAGCCGAACTAGCGGGGGGCCGAATGAGCAGTTCTTC
TRBV4-3	TRBJ2-3	.	TRBD2	CASSQGASGRSDTQYF	TGCGCCAGCAGCCAAGGAGCTAGCGGGAGATCTGATACGCAGTATTTT
TRBV14	TRBJ2-1	few	TRBD2	CASSRRLAGETEQFF	TGTGCCAGCAGCCGGAGGCTAGCGGGAGAGACCGAGCAGTTCTTC
TRBV19	TRBJ2-3	.	.	CASSPRTTTDTQYF	TGTGCCAGTAGTCCGAGGACTACCACAGATACGCAGTATTTT
TRBV4-1	TRBJ2-7	.	.	CASSPFPRAAHYEQYF	TGCGCCAGCAGCCCCTTCCCCAGGGCCGCTCACTACGAGCAGTACTTC
TRBV4-3	TRBJ1-6	.	.	CASSQDTQSSPLHF	TGCGCCAGCAGCCAAGATACTCAGAGTTCACCCCTCCACTTT
TRBV12-3/TRBV12-4	TRBJ1-1	.	.	CASSLAGTENTEAFF	TGTGCCAGCAGTTTAGCGGGGACGGAGAACACTGAAGCTTTCTTT
TRBV6-1	TRBJ2-3	.	.	CASSVVAQGGADTQYF	TGTGCCAGCAGTGTCGTCGCACAGGGAGGCGCAGATACGCAGTATTTT
TRBV7-9	TRBJ2-1	.	TRBD2	CASSRGLAGTSYNEQFF	TGTGCCAGCAGCCGCGGACTAGCGGGGACTTCCTACAATGAGCAGTTCTTC
TRBV10-1	TRBJ1-1	.	.	CASSPSQRMNTEAFF	TGCGCCAGCAGCCCCTCACAGAGAATGAACACTGAAGCTTTCTTT
TRBV2	TRBJ1-5	.	.	CASSVDKTTPYSNQPQHF	TGTGCCAGCAGTGTGGACAAAACAACCCCGTATAGCAATCAGCCCCAGCATTTT
TRBV18	TRBJ2-1	.	TRBD2	CASSPVTSGSVNEQFF	TGTGCCAGCTCACCTGTGACTAGCGGGAGTGTTAATGAGCAGTTCTTC
TRBV18	TRBJ2-5	.	.	CASSPPGGNGQTQYF	TGTGCCAGCTCACCCCCGGGCGGGAATGGCCAGACCCAGTACTTC
TRBV6-1	TRBJ2-1	.	TRBD2	CASSAPLAGGLRYNEQFF	TGTGCCAGCAGTGCTCCACTAGCGGGGGGGCTCCGCTACAATGAGCAGTTCTTC
TRBV19	TRBJ2-1	few	TRBD1	CASRGPGTGLNEQFF	TGTGCCAGTAGGGGCCCCGGGACAGGGCTGAATGAGCAGTTCTTC
TRBV4-2	TRBJ2-3	.	.	CASSQDSGFTDTQYF	TGTGCCAGCAGCCAAGATTCAGGGTTCACAGATACGCAGTATTTT
TRBV3-1	TRBJ1-1	.	.	CASSQALTEAFF	TGTGCCAGCAGCCAAGCACTCACTGAAGCTTTCTTT
TRBV2	TRBJ1-1	.	.	CASRDDRSEAFF	TGTGCCAGCAGAGACGACAGGTCTGAAGCTTTCTTT
TRBV7-7	TRBJ2-2	.	.	CASAPGLNTGELFF	TGTGCCAGCGCTCCCGGACTTAACACCGGGGAGCTGTTTTTT
TRBV10-3	TRBJ2-5	few	.	CAISGGEGSQETQYF	TGTGCCATCAGTGGCGGGGAAGGGAGCCAAGAGACCCAGTACTTC
TRBV20-1	TRBJ1-5	.	.	CSAQQSPNQPQHF	TGCAGTGCCCAACAGAGCCCCAATCAGCCCCAGCATTTT
TRBV24-1	TRBJ2-1	.	.	CATAKPGEINNEQFF	TGTGCCACTGCCAAACCAGGGGAAATCAACAATGAGCAGTTCTTC